This T cell receptor beta chain was identified during a study of regulatory T cells in long-lasting Graves disease. Study findings and constraints: Shared public clonotypes totalled about 2,800 in persistent patients, compared with roughly 970 in new patients. Less diverse TCR repertoires were seen in persistent Graves' patients than in newly diagnosed ones.

Combining iRepertoire HTBI primers with Arm-PCR of CDR3 regions, the authors built TCR beta libraries. MiXCR, applied by TCRdb to the multiplex PCR reads, yields one record per CDR3 protein. The sample lists some 250,000 distinct CDR3 sequences; 18% were seen once. The time point is: newly diagnosed GD, antithyroid drugs for less than 3 months. The authors made the TCR library using RNA they extracted from PBMCs. Turning to this clonotype: What it binds is unknown.

These data were also reused for a study on T cells in Graves' hyperthyroidism and ophthalmopathy. That work states: Patients between 18 and 65 years old had hyperthyroidism, newly diagnosed and lasting under 2 months. First-round RT-PCR of the TCR CDR3 relied on the HTBI primer set.

This clonotype originated in a woman aged 25 to 39 with Graves disease. The material sequenced was peripheral blood mononuclear cells (PBMCs), taken at new diagnosis, from a patient treated with antithyroid drugs.

CDR3 DNA sequence: TGTGCCAGCAGGCAAGGACAAGCCTATGGCTACACCTTC. It encodes CASRQGQAYGYTF. The chain joins TRBV6-1 to TRBJ1-2; D is perhaps TRBD1 (5 bases). This CDR3 region has 13 residues. Germline V gives CDR1 MNHNS, CDR2 SASEGT. Trimming pared 6 bases from V and 4 bases from J, leaving 12 bases between.